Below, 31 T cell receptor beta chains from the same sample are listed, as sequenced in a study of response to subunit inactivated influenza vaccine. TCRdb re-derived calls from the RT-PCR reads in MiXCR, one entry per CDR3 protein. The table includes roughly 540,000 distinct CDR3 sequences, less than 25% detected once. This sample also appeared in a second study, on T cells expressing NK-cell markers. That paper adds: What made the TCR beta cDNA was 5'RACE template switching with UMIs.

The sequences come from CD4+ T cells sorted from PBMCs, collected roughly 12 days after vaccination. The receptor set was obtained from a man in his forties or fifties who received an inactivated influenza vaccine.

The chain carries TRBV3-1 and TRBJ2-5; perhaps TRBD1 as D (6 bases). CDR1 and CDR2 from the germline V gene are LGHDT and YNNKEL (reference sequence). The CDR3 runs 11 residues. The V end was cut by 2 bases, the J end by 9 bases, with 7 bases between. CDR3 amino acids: CASSQQGPQYF. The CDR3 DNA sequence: TGTGCCAGCAGCCAACAGGGGCCCCAGTACTTC.

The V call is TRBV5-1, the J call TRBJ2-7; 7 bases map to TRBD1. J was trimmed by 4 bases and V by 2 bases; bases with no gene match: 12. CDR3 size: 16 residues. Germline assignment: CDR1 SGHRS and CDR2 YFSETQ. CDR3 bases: TGCGCCAGCAGCTTACAACCCGGGACAGCAACATACGAGCAGTACTTC. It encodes CASSLQPGTATYEQYF.

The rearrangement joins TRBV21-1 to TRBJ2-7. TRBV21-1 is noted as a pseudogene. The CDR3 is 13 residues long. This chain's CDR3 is CATCTRYAYEQCF. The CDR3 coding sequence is TGTGCCACCTGCACTAGATACGCCTACGAGCAGTGCTTC.

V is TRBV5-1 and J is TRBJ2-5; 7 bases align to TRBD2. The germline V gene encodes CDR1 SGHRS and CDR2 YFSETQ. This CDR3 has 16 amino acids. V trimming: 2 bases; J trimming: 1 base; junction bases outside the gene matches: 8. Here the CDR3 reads CASSLGLAEAQETQYF. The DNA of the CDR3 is TGCGCCAGCAGCTTAGGGCTAGCGGAGGCCCAAGAGACCCAGTACTTC.

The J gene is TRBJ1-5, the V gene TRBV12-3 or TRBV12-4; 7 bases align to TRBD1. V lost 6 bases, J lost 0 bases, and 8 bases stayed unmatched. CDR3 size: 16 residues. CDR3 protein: CASSPTQGGSNQPQHF. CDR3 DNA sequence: TGTGCCAGCAGCCCAACCCAGGGGGGTAGCAATCAGCCCCAGCATTTT.

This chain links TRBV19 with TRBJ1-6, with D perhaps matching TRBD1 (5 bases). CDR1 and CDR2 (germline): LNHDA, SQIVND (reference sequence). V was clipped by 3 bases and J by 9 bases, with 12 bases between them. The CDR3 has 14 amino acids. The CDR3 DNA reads TGTGCCAGTAGTATCACAGGTCGGAGTTCACCCCTCCACTTT. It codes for CASSITGRSSPLHF.

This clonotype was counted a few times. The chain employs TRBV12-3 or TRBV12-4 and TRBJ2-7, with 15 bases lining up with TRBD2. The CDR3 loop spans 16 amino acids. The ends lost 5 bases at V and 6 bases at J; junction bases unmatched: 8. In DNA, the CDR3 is TGTGCCAGCAGTCTCGGACTAGCGGGGGGGCTTGGCGAGCAGTACTTC. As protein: CASSLGLAGGLGEQYF.

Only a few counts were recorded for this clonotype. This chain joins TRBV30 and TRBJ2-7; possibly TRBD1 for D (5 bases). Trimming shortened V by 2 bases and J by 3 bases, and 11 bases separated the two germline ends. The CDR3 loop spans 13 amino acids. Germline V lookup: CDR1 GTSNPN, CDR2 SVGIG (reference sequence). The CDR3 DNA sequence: TGTGCCTGGAGTAGGGGTATCAGCTACGAGCAGTACTTC. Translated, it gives CAWSRGISYEQYF.

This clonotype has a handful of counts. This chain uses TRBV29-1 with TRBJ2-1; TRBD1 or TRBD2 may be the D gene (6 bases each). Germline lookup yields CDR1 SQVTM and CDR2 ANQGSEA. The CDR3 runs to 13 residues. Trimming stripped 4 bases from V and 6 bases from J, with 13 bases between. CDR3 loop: CSVGGATSNEQFF. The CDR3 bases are TGCAGCGTTGGGGGGGCGACCAGCAATGAGCAGTTCTTC.

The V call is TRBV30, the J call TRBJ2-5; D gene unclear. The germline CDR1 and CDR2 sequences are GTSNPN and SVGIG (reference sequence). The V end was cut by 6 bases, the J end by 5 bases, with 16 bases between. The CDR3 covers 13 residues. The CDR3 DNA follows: TGTGCCTGTGAAACAGCGTCCCGGGAGACCCAGTACTTC. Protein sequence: CACETASRETQYF. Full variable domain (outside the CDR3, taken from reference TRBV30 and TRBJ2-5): SQTIHQWPATLVQPVGSPLSLECTVEGTSNPNLYWYRQAAGRGLQLLFYSVGIGQISSEVPQNLSASRPQDRQFILSSKKLLLSDSGFYLCACETASRETQYFGPGTRLLVL.

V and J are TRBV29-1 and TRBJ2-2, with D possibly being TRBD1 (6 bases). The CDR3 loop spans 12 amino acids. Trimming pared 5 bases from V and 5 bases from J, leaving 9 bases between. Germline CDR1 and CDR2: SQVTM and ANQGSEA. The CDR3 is CSVWQGTGELFF. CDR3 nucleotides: TGCAGCGTTTGGCAGGGGACCGGGGAGCTGTTTTTT.

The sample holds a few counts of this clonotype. CDR3 region: CASSSLGLAGGIDTQYF. DNA of the CDR3: TGTGCCAGCAGTTCCCTGGGACTAGCGGGGGGGATAGATACGCAGTATTTT. The chain joins TRBV28 to TRBJ2-3, with 16 bases aligning to TRBD2. This CDR3 has 17 amino acids. Germline lookup yields CDR1 MDHEN and CDR2 SYDVKM. V was pared by 4 bases and J by 5 bases, with 6 bases of the junction left unmatched.

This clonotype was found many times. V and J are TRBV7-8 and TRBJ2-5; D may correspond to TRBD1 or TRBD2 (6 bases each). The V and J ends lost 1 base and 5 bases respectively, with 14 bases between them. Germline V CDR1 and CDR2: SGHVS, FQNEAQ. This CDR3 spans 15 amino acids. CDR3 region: CASSLDSGAGETQYF. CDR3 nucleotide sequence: TGTGCCAGCAGCTTAGACTCGGGGGCTGGGGAGACCCAGTACTTC.

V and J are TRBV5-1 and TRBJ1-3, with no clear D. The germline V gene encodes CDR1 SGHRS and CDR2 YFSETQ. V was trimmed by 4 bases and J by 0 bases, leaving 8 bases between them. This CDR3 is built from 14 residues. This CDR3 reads CASSPGYSGNTIYF. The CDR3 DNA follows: TGCGCCAGCAGCCCTGGATACTCTGGAAACACCATATATTTT.

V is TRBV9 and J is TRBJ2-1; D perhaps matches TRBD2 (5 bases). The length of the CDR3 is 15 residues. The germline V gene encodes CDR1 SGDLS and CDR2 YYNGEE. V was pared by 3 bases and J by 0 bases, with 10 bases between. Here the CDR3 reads CASSASSSSYNEQFF. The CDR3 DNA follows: TGTGCCAGCAGCGCTAGCTCAAGCTCCTACAATGAGCAGTTCTTC.

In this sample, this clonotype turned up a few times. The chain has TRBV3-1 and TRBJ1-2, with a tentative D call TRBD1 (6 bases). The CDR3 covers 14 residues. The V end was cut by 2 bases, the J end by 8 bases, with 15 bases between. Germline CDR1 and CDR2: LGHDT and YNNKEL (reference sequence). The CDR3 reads CASSQRDRRRGYTF. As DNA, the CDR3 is TGTGCCAGCAGCCAACGAGACAGGAGAAGGGGCTACACCTTC.

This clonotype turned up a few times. Here the CDR3 DNA reads TGCAGTGCTAGTAGGGGGGAAGAGACCCAGTACTTC. Amino acid sequence: CSASRGEETQYF. This chain links TRBV20-1 with TRBJ2-5, with D tentatively TRBD1 or TRBD2 (6 bases each). Germline V CDR1 and CDR2: DFQATT, SNEGSKA (reference sequence). The length of the CDR3 is 12 residues. V was pared by 3 bases and J by 3 bases, with 8 bases between.

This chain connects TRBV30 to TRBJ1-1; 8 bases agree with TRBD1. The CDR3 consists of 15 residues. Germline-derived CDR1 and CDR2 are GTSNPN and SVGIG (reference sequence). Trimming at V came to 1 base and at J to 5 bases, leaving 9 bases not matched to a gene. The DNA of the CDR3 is TGTGCCTGGAGTGCCTCTGGACAGGGTCGGACTGAAGCTTTCTTT. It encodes CAWSASGQGRTEAFF.

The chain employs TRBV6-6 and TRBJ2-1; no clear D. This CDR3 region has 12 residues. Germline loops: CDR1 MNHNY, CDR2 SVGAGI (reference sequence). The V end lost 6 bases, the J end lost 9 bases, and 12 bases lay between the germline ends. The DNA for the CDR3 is TGTGCCAGCAGCCGCAGTAGTTTTGAGCAGTTCTTC. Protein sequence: CASSRSSFEQFF.

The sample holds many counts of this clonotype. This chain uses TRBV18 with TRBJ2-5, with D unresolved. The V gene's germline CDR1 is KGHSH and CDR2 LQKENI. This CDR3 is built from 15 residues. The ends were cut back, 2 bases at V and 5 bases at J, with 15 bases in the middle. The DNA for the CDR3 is TGTGCCAGCTCACCAGGTGCAGGAGTTGGTGAGACCCAGTACTTC. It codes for CASSPGAGVGETQYF.

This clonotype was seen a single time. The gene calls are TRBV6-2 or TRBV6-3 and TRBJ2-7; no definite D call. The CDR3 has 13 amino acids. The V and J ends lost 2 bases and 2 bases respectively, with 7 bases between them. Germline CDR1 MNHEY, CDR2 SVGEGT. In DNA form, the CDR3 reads TGTGCCAGCAGTTACAGGGCGGCCTACGAGCAGTACTTC. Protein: CASSYRAAYEQYF.

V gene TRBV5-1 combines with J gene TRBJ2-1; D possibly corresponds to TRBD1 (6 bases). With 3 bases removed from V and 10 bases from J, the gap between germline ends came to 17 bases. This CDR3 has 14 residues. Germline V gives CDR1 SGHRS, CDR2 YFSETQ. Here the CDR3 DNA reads TGCGCCAGCAGCTCGATAACAGGGTCGGGAGAGCAGTTCTTC. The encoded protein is CASSSITGSGEQFF. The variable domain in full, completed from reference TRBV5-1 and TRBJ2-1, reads KAGVTQTPRYLIKTRGQQVTLSCSPISGHRSVSWYQQTPGQGLQFLFEYFSETQRNKGNFPGRFSGRQFSNSRSEMNVSTLELGDSALYLCASSSITGSGEQFFGPGTRLTVL.

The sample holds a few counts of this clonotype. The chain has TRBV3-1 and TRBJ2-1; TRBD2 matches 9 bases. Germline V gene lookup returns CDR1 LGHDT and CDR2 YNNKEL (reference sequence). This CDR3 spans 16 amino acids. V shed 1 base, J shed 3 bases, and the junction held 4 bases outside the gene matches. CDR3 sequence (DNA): TGTGCCAGCAGCCAAGTCCTACTAGCGGGCTACAATGAGCAGTTCTTC. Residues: CASSQVLLAGYNEQFF.

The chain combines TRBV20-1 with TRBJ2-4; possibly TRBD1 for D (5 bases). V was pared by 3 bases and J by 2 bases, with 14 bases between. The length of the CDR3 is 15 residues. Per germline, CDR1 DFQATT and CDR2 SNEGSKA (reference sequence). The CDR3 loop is CSASLQGITKNIQYF. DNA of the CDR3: TGCAGTGCTAGTCTGCAGGGCATTACCAAAAACATTCAGTACTTC.

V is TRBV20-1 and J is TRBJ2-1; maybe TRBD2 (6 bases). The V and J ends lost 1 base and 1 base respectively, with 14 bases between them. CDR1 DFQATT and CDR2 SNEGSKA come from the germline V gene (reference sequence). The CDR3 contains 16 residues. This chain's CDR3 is CSARVPGGDSYNEQFF. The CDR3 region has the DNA TGCAGTGCTAGAGTCCCGGGCGGGGATTCCTACAATGAGCAGTTCTTC.

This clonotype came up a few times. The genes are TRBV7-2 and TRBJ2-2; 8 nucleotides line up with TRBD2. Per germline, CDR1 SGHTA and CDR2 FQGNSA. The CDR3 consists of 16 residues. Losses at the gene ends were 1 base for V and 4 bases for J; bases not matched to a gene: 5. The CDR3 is CASSLVPAGATGELFF. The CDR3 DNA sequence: TGTGCCAGCAGCTTAGTACCAGCGGGAGCCACCGGGGAGCTGTTTTTT.

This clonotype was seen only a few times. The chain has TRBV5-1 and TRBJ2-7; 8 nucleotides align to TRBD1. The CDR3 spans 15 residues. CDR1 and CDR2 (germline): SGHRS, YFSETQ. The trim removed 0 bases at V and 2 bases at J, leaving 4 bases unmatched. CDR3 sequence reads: CASSLDRGNTYEQYF. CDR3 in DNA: TGCGCCAGCAGCTTGGACAGGGGGAACACCTACGAGCAGTACTTC.

Here the CDR3 reads CASSPDRGLNGQYF. The CDR3 bases are TGTGCCAGCAGCCCCGACAGGGGTCTTAACGGGCAGTACTTC. The rearrangement joins TRBV28 to TRBJ2-7, with 8 bases aligning to TRBD1. From germline, CDR1 is MDHEN and CDR2 SYDVKM. The CDR3 has 14 residues. After removal of 6 bases from V and 9 bases from J, the junction contained 13 bases not matched to a gene.

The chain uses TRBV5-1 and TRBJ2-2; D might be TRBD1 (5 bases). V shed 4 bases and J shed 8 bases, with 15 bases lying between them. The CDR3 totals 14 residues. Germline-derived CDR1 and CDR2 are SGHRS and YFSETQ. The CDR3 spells CASSVDLGPGELFF. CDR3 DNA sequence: TGCGCCAGCAGCGTGGACCTGGGGCCGGGGGAGCTGTTTTTT. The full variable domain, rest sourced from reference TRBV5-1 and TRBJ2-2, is KAGVTQTPRYLIKTRGQQVTLSCSPISGHRSVSWYQQTPGQGLQFLFEYFSETQRNKGNFPGRFSGRQFSNSRSEMNVSTLELGDSALYLCASSVDLGPGELFFGEGSRLTVL.

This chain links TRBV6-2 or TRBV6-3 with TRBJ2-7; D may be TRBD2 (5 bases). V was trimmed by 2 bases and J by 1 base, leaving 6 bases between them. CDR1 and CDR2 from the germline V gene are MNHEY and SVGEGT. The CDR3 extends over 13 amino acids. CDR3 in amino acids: CASSYERSYEQYF. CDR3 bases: TGTGCCAGCAGTTACGAGCGGTCCTACGAGCAGTACTTC.

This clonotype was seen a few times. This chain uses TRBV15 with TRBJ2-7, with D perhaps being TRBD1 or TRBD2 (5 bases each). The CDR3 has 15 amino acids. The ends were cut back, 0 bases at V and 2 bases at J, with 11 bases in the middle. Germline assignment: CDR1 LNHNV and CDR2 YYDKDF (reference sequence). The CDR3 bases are TGTGCCACCAGCAGAGATCCCGGGGACGCCTACGAGCAGTACTTC. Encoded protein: CATSRDPGDAYEQYF. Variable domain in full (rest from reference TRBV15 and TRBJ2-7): DAMVIQNPRYQVTQFGKPVTLSCSQTLNHNVMYWYQQKSSQAPKLLFHYYDKDFNNEADTPDNFQSRRPNTSFCFLDIRSPGLGDTAMYLCATSRDPGDAYEQYFGPGTRLTVT.